This T cell receptor (beta chain) comes out of a study of blood T cell repertoires in COVID-19 (TCRdb year 2020). General notes on the study: Collaborator samples came from the United States, Italy and Spain and covered acute and convalescent phases of COVID-19. The repertoires were released in a freely available public database intended as a resource for research on the immune response to SARS-CoV-2. The samples were drawn from two sources: the first 160 participants of the ongoing ImmuneRACE study, and 950 to 1,500 subjects contributed by 6 global collaborators. Deeply sampled blood TCRbeta repertoires from subjects exposed to, actively infected with, or recovered from COVID-19 were included in the dataset. Sample metadata almost always included a de-identified subject ID, COVID-19 status, age in years and sex. The prospective study material was composed of cDNA or gDNA derived from T cells, B-cell-depleted T cells, or PBMCs. Where HLA class I and class II types were available, the types were taken from metadata supplied by the sample provider, not from assay-based typing.

As concerns this clone: The specificity of this receptor is unknown. Base qualities are missing; no much larger clone stands one base away.

Study-wide conclusions, independent of this receptor: Clinical and demographic metadata were provided uncurated, with the amount varying by source and participant.

After removal of 7 bases from V and 6 bases from J, the junction retains 9 bases not matched to a gene. CDR1 and CDR2, per the germline V gene, are SQVTM and ANQGSEA. The CDR3 runs 14 amino acids, cysteine and phenylalanine included. The retained sequence is limited to the CDR3, 42 bases, with the frame set at the first base. TCRbeta CDR3 regions were amplified from genomic DNA using the immunoSEQ Assay, a bias-controlled multiplex PCR. In the original analysis: Within the assay, amplification of reference gene primers was used to estimate how many nucleated cells each sample contained. To quantify the absolute abundance of each unique TCRbeta CDR3 rearrangement, sequence reads were collapsed and filtered. Productive Simpson clonality was computed per sample as the square root of Simpson's diversity index over productive rearrangements. TCRdb provides this immuneACCESS table in a form limited to in-frame rearrangements. Some clones are lacking; in checked studies, under half of them reflect an unresolved V gene, and why the rest are absent is not known. V and J calls and clone size are given by that table; D and trimming were obtained from the DNA. Within this sample are under 250,000 clones, with roughly 87% of them counted one time only. The ten largest clones take up approximately 2.4% of the sample.

Enrolling through a virtual design, the prospective study's participants ranged in age from roughly 18 to 95 years and lived across about two dozen United States geographic areas. In the prospective study, cohorts were assigned on the basis of participant-reported clinical history obtained from a screening survey and a study questionnaire. Each participant in the prospective study had whole blood, serum and a nasopharyngeal or oropharyngeal swab collected by mobile phlebotomists. Additional blood draws and questionnaires over an approximately 2-month period could optionally be provided by prospective study participants. Before DNA extraction, blood samples from the prospective study were shipped at room temperature or frozen.

The sequence came from a woman in her thirties with acute COVID-19. The chain is made from TRBV29-1 and TRBJ1-6; the junction holds 7 bases that match TRBD1. What was sequenced was PBMCs or T cells enriched from blood (not recorded which). The CDR3 reads as follows: CSAQLQGRNSPLHF. DNA sequence: TGCAGCGCCCAATTACAGGGGCGTAATTCACCCCTCCACTTT.